These 5 T cell receptor beta chains share one sample of origin, sequenced in a study of blood T cell repertoires in COVID-19. Measured with immunoSEQ multiplex PCR; TCRdb has only the in-frame clones, and not every one. The sample lists around 200,000 clones; 75% to 90% were seen once. The sequencing sample was made of PBMCs or T cells enriched from blood (not recorded which). All receptors derive from a woman in her twenties or thirties who had been exposed to COVID-19.

The genes are TRBV19 and TRBJ1-1, with 11 bases fitting TRBD1. There are 17 residues in the CDR3. Per the germline V gene, CDR1 is LNHDA and CDR2 is SQIVND (reference sequence). Unmatched junction bases numbered 5, after V lost 2 bases and J lost 0 bases. The CDR3 DNA sequence: TGTGCCAGTAGTATATCTAGGACAGGGGGCATGAACACTGAAGCTTTCTTT. This encodes CASSISRTGGMNTEAFF.

This chain uses TRBV28 with TRBJ2-7, with D possibly matching TRBD1 (6 bases). The CDR3 runs 15 residues. Germline-derived CDR1 and CDR2 are MDHEN and SYDVKM. Trimming removed 3 bases from V and 0 bases from J, with 12 bases in between. CDR3 sequence reads: CASSLTGYASYEQYF. As DNA, the CDR3 is TGTGCCAGCAGTTTGACAGGTTATGCCTCCTACGAGCAGTACTTC.

The rearrangement joins TRBV2 to TRBJ2-7; 7 bases map to TRBD1. The CDR3 loop spans 14 amino acids. Looked up from germline, CDR1 is SNHLY and CDR2 is FYNNEI. The trim removed 9 bases at V and 2 bases at J, leaving 10 bases unmatched. CDR3 in amino acids: CARQKSQGAYEQYF. CDR3 in DNA: TGTGCCAGACAGAAGAGTCAGGGGGCCTACGAGCAGTACTTC.

The J gene is TRBJ1-4, the V gene TRBV5-1, with 8 positions matching TRBD1. From germline, CDR1 is SGHRS and CDR2 YFSETQ. With V trimmed by 7 bases and J by 7 bases, 3 bases remained unmatched. This CDR3 comprises 12 residues. The CDR3 protein is CASRQGSEKLFF. The CDR3 bases are TGCGCCAGCCGACAGGGGAGTGAAAAACTGTTTTTT.

The chain recombines TRBV11-3 with TRBJ2-7, with 9 nucleotides matching TRBD1. Germline V lookup: CDR1 SGHNT, CDR2 YENEEA. This CDR3 has 14 amino acids. V shed 10 bases, J shed 1 base, and the junction held 8 bases outside the gene matches. The CDR3 reads CATQSGTGSYEQYF. CDR3 nucleotides: TGTGCCACCCAAAGCGGGACAGGGTCCTACGAGCAGTACTTC.